The sequence of this T cell receptor beta chain was determined in a study of regulatory and conventional T cells in RAG deficiency. Findings and limits, study-wide: These Omenn syndrome Treg sorts may hold peripherally activated cells instead. In Omenn syndrome, Treg and Tconv repertoires overlapped >80%.

This clone ranks as hyperexpanded (1% or more). Its target is not known. The protocol was immunoSEQ multiplex PCR, while the TCRdb copy is restricted to in-frame clones and leaves out a portion. The sample yields about 400 clones, roughly 38% seen once. Conventional CD4+ T cells were sorted from blood as CD25-low CD127-high cells. Trimming at V came to 2 bases and at J to 4 bases, leaving 0 bases not matched to a gene. The CDR3 is made up of 13 amino acids. Germline-derived CDR1 and CDR2 are SGHTA and FQGTGA. This sequence originates from a human donor with RAG deficiency presenting as severe combined immunodeficiency. The chain uses TRBV7-3 and TRBJ1-2; 8 positions match TRBD1. The specimen was CD4+ effector T cells sorted from blood. This CDR3 reads CASSLQGAYGYTF. CDR3 DNA: TGTGCCAGCAGCTTACAGGGGGCCTATGGCTACACCTTC.